The present entry profiles one T cell receptor (beta chain) with its context. Its cognate antigen is unknown. The entry originates in a study of T cell responses to AZD1222 COVID-19 vaccine. TCRdb's copy holds only in-frame clones and misses some; the assay was immunoSEQ multiplex PCR. The repertoire holds 150,000 to 200,000 clones, with 88% as singletons. Overall study findings and caveats: In a largely white British group with more females than males, clonal diversity was possibly underestimated. Of spike-specific TCRs, nearly half reportedly target regions left unmutated in variants. It was only a handful of AZD1222 recipients who were seropositive at baseline. Spike as a whole was targeted by vaccine-associated CD4 TCRs, dominant at 160-218 and 743-854.

Trimming took 1 base from V and 4 from J, leaving 11 bases between them. This CDR3 spans 15 amino acids. Germline values: CDR1 PRHDT, CDR2 FYEKMQ (reference sequence). Source: peripheral blood, taken 28 days after the second AZD1222 dose. This receptor was taken from an adult who received the AZD1222 COVID-19 vaccine. The J gene is TRBJ2-1, the V gene TRBV13; D unclear. The CDR3, as DNA: TGTGCCAGCAGCTTAGCGCCGTGGCGGTACAATGAGCAGTTCTTC. This gives the protein CASSLAPWRYNEQFF. Full variable domain (remainder filled in from reference TRBV13 and TRBJ2-1): AAGVIQSPRHLIKEKRETATLKCYPIPRHDTVYWYQQGPGQDPQFLISFYEKMQSDKGSIPDRFSAQQFSDYHSELNMSSLELGDSALYFCASSLAPWRYNEQFFGPGTRLTVL.